This T cell receptor beta chain was observed in a study of blood T cell repertoires in COVID-19. Study overall: Samples taken during acute and convalescent COVID-19 were collected in the United States, Italy and Spain. Sample material is recorded as cDNA or gDNA derived from T cells, B-cell-depleted T cells, or PBMCs.

Germline CDR1 and CDR2: SEHNR and FQNEAQ (reference sequence). Trimming at V came to 5 bases and at J to 6 bases, leaving 19 bases not matched to a gene. The CDR3 consists of 19 residues. This clone showed up many times. How the authors handled the data: Quantification of nucleated cells was approximated via reference gene primer amplification. Only in-frame clones appear in the TCRdb table, and some are missing; sequencing was by immunoSEQ multiplex PCR. Clone size and V and J calls were adopted from that table, with D and trimming inferred from the DNA. The sample yields about 75,000 clones, approximately 85% seen once.

The specimen was peripheral blood. The chain has TRBV7-9 and TRBJ2-7, with TRBD2 matching 13 bases. The sequence derives from a woman of 80 years or more with active or convalescent COVID-19. The CDR3 coding sequence is TGTGCCAGCAGCGTAACGGTATTCGGTACTAGCGGGAGGGGTGGCGAGCAGTACTTC. Translated: CASSVTVFGTSGRGGEQYF.